This T cell receptor (beta chain) was identified in a study of blood T cell repertoires in COVID-19. In the study overall: Nucleic acid was either cDNA or gDNA, and it came from T cells, B-cell-depleted T cells, or PBMCs.

Germline CDR1 is MNHEY and CDR2 is SVGAGI. The CDR3 contains 15 residues. Only in-frame clones appear in the TCRdb table, and some are missing; sequencing was by immunoSEQ multiplex PCR. The repertoire has 150,000 to 250,000 clones, approximately 82% of them found once; the top ten carry approximately 6.9%. A single count supports this clone. A junction boundary mismatches the germline segment, possibly from a read error. Sequencing was done on a sample of peripheral blood. The clonotype comes from a human donor with acute or convalescent COVID-19. The donor label of this sample is uncertain. The chain carries TRBV6-5 and TRBJ2-3; 15 bases agree with TRBD2. The CDR3 DNA sequence: TGTGCCAGCAGTCCCCCGGGACTAGCGGGAGGTACGCCGTATTTT. Translated: CASSPPGLAGGTPYF.